A selection of T cell receptor beta chains follows, all from one sample in a study of graft-versus-host responses after intestinal transplantation. These TCRs' antigens remain unknown. Measured with immunoSEQ multiplex PCR; TCRdb has only the in-frame clones, and not every one. The table has over 85,000 clones, 91% seen once. Source: unstimulated CD4+ T cells sorted from spleen or lymph node cells, taken before transplant. These receptors were taken from a human donor who was the organ donor for an intestinal transplant. CDR3s include the opening cysteine and the closing phenylalanine or tryptophan. The D gene is left open where the match is weak.

v_gene | d_gene | CDR3aa
TRBV7-2 | TRBD2 | CASSTRLAGSSYNEQFF
TRBV30 | . | CAMAGPSYGYTF
TRBV4-3 | . | CASSQSGRKNTEAFF
TRBV10-1 | TRBD2 | CASSRLAGYQETQYF
TRBV7-3 | TRBD2 | CASSSGLAGGGNTQYF
TRBV19 | . | CASSVWGEGYGYTF
TRBV29-1 | . | CSARSGVGTDTQYF
TRBV9 | . | CASSPRQSSNYGYTF
TRBV4-3 | . | CASSQGGGGLSSYNEQFF
TRBV7-2 | . | CASSLPSTDTQYF
TRBV5-1 | TRBD1 | CASSLGGFGDRVYEQYF
TRBV7-9 | TRBD1 | CASNTDRVNEKLFF
TRBV11-2 | . | CASSPRIVNTGELFF
TRBV28 | TRBD2 | CASSQLAGGYNEQFF
TRBV5-6 | TRBD1 | CASSLGTGGLVYGYTF
TRBV15 | . | CATGTTGRSGNTIYF
TRBV10-1 | TRBD2 | CASSPGLGPYEQYF
TRBV9 | . | CALGRGYTF
TRBV6-1 | . | CASRGADEQYF
TRBV18 | TRBD1 | CASSGDRIRNTIYF
TRBV11-2 | . | CASSLGSTGRYQPQHF
TRBV27 | TRBD1 | CASSRWTGAETQYF
TRBV16 | . | CASSQYGWGDGYTF
TRBV18 | TRBD2 | CASSQERGVYNEQFF
TRBV30 | TRBD1 | CAWSVRDRGVYGYTF
TRBV14 | TRBD1 | CASSQGAGGYEQYF
TRBV27 | TRBD1 | CASSVTGVYGYTF
TRBV7-3 | TRBD2 | CASSLWVTGTSGYNEQFF
TRBV11-2 | TRBD1 | CASSLSGTGRNSPLHF
TRBV6-1 | TRBD2 | CASSERPPASGGAQYF
TRBV9 | . | CASSVAVRTYEQYF
TRBV6-6 | TRBD1 | CASSRQGNYGYTF
TRBV4-2 | TRBD1 | CASSQNPPRQGYNSPLHF
TRBV27 | TRBD1 | CASSPRGIQGGIWKGQFF
TRBV6-6 | . | CATAGAGSPLHF
TRBV5-1 | TRBD1 | CASSTKTGFNSPLHF
TRBV4-1 | . | CASSQDKSRQVGAPLHF
TRBV7-9 | TRBD2 | CASSRPAGGPDEQFF
TRBV5-1 | TRBD2 | CASSPGATSGGASETQYF
TRBV4-3 | . | CASSPAPLSTDTQYF
TRBV9 | TRBD2 | CASSPRGTSGVSTDTQYF
TRBV14 | . | CASSQSVLYGYTF
TRBV7-9 | TRBD1 | CASSLRGQISYEQYF
TRBV30 | . | CAWSVQVNTGELFF
TRBV5-1 | . | CASSLWQGRNIQYF
TRBV6-1 | . | CASSDCPSLLVDNEKLFF